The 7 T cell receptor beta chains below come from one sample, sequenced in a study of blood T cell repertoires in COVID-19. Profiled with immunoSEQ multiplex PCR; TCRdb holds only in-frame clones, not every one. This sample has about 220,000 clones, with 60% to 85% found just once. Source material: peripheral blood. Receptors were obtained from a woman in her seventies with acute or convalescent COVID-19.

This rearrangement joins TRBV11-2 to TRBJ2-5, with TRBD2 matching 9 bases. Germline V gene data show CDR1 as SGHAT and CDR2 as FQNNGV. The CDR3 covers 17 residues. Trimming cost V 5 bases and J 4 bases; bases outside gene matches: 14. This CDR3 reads CASSPPERAGGGETQYF. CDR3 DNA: TGTGCCAGCAGCCCCCCGGAAAGAGCGGGGGGAGGAGAGACCCAGTACTTC.

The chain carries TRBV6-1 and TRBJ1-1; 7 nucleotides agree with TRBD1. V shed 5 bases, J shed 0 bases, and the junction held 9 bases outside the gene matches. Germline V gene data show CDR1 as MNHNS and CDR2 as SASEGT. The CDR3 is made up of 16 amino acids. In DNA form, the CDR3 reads TGTGCCAGCAGTAAAGGGACAGCAATTTTGAACACTGAAGCTTTCTTT. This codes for CASSKGTAILNTEAFF.

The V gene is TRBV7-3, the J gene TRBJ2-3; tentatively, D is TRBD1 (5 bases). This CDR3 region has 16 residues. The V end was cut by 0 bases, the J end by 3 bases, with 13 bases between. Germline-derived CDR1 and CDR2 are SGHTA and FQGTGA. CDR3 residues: CASSLTQGMSTDTQYF. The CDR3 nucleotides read TGTGCCAGCAGCTTAACGCAGGGTATGTCGACAGATACGCAGTATTTT.

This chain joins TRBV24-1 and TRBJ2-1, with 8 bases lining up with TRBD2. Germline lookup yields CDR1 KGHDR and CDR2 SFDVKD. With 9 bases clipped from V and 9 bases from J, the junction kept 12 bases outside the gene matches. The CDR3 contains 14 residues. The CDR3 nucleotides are TGTGCCACCTCTCGACCCATTAGCGGGGCTGAGCAGTTCTTC. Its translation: CATSRPISGAEQFF.

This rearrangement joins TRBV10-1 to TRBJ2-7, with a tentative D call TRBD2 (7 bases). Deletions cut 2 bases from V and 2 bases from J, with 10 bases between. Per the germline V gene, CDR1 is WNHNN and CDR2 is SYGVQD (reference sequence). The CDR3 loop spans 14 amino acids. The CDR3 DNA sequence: TGCGCCAGCAGTGAGAGGGGGGGGGCCTACGAGCAGTACTTC. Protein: CASSERGGAYEQYF.

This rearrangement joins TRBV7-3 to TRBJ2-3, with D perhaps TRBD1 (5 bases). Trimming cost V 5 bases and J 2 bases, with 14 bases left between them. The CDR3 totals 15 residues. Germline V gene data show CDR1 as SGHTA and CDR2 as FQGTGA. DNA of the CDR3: TGTGCCAGCAGCCCCGGACACTTTTCCACAGATACGCAGTATTTT. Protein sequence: CASSPGHFSTDTQYF.

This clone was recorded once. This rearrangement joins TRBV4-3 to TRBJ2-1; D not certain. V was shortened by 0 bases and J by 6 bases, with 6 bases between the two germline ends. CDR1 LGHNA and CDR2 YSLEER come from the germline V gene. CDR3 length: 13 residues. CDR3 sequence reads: CASSQDRSNEQFF. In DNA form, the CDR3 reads TGCGCCAGCAGCCAAGATAGGAGCAATGAGCAGTTCTTC.